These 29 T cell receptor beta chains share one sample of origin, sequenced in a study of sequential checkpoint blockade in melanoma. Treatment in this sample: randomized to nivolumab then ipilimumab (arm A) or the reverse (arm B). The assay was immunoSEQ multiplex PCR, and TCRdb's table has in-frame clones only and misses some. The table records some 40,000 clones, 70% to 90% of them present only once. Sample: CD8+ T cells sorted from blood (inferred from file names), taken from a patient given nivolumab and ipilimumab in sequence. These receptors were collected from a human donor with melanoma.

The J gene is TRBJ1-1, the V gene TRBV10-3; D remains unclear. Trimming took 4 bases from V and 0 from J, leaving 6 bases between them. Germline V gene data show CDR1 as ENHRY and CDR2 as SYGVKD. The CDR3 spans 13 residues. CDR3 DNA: TGTGCCATCAGTGGCGACATGAACACTGAAGCTTTCTTT. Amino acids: CAISGDMNTEAFF.

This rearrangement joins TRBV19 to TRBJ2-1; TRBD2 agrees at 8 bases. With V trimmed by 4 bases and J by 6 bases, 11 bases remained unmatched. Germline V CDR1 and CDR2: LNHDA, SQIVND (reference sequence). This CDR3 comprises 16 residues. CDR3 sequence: CASSTAWVAGRNEQFF. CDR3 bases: TGTGCCAGTAGTACCGCCTGGGTAGCGGGACGCAATGAGCAGTTCTTC.

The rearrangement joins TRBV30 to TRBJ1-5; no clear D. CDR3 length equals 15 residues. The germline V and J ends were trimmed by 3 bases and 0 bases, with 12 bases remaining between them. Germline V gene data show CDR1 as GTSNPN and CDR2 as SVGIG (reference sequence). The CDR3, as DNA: TGTGCCTGGAGCCTAGGTTATGTTAGCAATCAGCCCCAGCATTTT. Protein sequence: CAWSLGYVSNQPQHF.

DNA of the CDR3: TGTGCCACCACAGGGGGCTTAGAGAACACCGGGGAGCTGTTTTTT. It specifies CATTGGLENTGELFF. V and J are TRBV5-4 and TRBJ2-2, with 9 bases matching TRBD1. Germline CDR1 reads SGHNT; CDR2 reads YYREEE (reference sequence). The CDR3 length is 15 residues. V shed 9 bases, J shed 1 base, and the junction held 7 bases outside the gene matches. Based on the CDR3 plus reference TRBV5-4 and TRBJ2-2, the full variable domain is ETGVTQSPTHLIKTRGQQVTLRCSSQSGHNTVSWYQQALGQGPQFIFQYYREEENGRGNFPPRFSGLQFPNYSSELNVNALELDDSALYLCATTGGLENTGELFFGEGSRLTVL.

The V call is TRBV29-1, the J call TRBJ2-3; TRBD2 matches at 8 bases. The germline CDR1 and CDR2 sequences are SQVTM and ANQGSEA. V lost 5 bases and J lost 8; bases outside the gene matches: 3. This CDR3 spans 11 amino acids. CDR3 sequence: CSVPGGGTQYF. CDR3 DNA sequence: TGCAGCGTTCCGGGAGGGGGTACGCAGTATTTT.

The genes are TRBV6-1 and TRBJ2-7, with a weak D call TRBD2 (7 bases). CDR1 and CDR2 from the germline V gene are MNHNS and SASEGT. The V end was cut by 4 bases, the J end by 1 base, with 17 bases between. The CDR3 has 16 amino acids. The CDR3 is CASSGKGGSRSYEQYF. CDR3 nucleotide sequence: TGTGCCAGCAGTGGGAAGGGGGGGAGCCGGTCCTACGAGCAGTACTTC.

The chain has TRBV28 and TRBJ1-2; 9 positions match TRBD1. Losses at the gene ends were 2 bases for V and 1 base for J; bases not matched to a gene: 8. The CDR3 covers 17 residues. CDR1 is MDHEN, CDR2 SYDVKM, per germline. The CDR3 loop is CASSLDRGEKLNYGYTF. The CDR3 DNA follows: TGTGCCAGCAGTTTAGACAGGGGGGAAAAACTTAACTATGGCTACACCTTC.

CDR3 sequence: CASSFGTGVYQETQYF. The CDR3 DNA is TGTGCCAGCAGCTTTGGGACAGGGGTGTACCAAGAGACCCAGTACTTC. The chain is built from TRBV5-8 and TRBJ2-5; 10 bases are a match to TRBD1. The germline CDR1 and CDR2 sequences are SGHTS and YDEGEE. V shed 2 bases and J 0 bases; nucleotides not matched to a gene: 4. The CDR3 is made up of 16 amino acids.

The CDR3, as DNA: TGCGCCAGCAGCCAAAAGACAGGGGAGGATCTAAGCAATCAGCCCCAGCATTTT. Protein product: CASSQKTGEDLSNQPQHF. The rearrangement joins TRBV4-1 to TRBJ1-5; 8 bases align to TRBD1. CDR3 size: 18 residues. After removal of 2 bases from V and 1 base from J, the junction contained 10 bases not matched to a gene. The germline V gene encodes CDR1 MGHRA and CDR2 YSYEKL.

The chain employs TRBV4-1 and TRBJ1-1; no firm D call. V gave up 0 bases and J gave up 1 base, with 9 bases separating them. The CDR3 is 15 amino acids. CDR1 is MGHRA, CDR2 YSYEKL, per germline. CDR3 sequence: CASSQEGAGNTEAFF. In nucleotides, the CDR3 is TGCGCCAGCAGCCAAGAGGGCGCAGGGAACACTGAAGCTTTCTTT.

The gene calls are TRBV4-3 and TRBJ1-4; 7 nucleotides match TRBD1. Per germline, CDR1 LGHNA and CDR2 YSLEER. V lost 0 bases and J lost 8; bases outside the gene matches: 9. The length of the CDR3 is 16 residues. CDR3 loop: CASSQDFGTAGEKLFF. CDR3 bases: TGCGCCAGCAGCCAAGATTTCGGGACAGCAGGAGAAAAACTGTTTTTT.

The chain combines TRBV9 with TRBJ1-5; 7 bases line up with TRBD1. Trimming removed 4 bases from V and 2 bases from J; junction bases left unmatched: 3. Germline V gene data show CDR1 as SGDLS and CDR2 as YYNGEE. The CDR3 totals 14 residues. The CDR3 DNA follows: TGTGCCAGCAGCTCCGGACAGGGCAATCAGCCCCAGCATTTT. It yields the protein CASSSGQGNQPQHF.

The chain's CDR3 is CASSFPGYEQYF. As DNA, the CDR3 is TGTGCCAGCAGCTTCCCGGGATACGAGCAGTACTTC. This rearrangement joins TRBV4-2 to TRBJ2-7; a weak D match, TRBD2 (5 bases). Germline V CDR1 and CDR2: LGHNA, YNFKEQ. This CDR3 contains 12 residues. The germline V and J ends were trimmed by 5 bases and 4 bases, with 9 bases remaining between them.

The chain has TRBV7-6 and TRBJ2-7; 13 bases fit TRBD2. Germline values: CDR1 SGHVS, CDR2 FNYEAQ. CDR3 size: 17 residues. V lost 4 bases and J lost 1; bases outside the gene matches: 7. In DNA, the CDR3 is TGTGCCAGCAGCTCAACACTAGCGGGAGGGCCTTCCTACGAGCAGTACTTC. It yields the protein CASSSTLAGGPSYEQYF.

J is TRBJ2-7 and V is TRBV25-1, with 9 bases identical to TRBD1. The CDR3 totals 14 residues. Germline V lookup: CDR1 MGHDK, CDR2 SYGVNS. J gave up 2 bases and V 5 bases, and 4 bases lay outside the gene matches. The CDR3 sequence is CASSPGTGTYEQYV. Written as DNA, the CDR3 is TGTGCCAGCAGTCCCGGGACAGGGACCTACGAGCAGTACGTC.

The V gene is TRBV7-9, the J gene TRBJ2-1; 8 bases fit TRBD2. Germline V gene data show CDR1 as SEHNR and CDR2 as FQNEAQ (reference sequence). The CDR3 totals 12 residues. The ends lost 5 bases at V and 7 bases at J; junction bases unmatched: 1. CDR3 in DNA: TGTGCCAGCAGCCGCGGGGGGAATGAGCAGTTCTTC. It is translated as CASSRGGNEQFF.

CDR3 residues: CASSPPRPGVGVAGSEQFF. The CDR3 coding sequence is TGTGCCAGCTCACCACCGCGGCCTGGGGTTGGAGTAGCGGGAAGTGAGCAGTTCTTC. The chain employs TRBV18 and TRBJ2-1; 8 bases align to TRBD2. Germline V gene lookup returns CDR1 KGHSH and CDR2 LQKENI. There are 19 residues in the CDR3. J lost 9 bases, V lost 0 bases, and 19 bases had no gene match.

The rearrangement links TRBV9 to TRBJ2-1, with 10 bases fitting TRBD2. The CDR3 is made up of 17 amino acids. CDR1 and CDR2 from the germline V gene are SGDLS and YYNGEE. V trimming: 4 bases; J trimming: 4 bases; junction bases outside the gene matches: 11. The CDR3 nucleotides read TGTGCCAGCAGCTTCAGGACGGGGACTAGCGCGTACAATGAGCAGTTCTTC. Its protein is CASSFRTGTSAYNEQFF. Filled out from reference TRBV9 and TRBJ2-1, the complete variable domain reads DSGVTQTPKHLITATGQRVTLRCSPRSGDLSVYWYQQSLDQGLQFLIQYYNGEERAKGNILERFSAQQFPDLHSELNLSSLELGDSALYFCASSFRTGTSAYNEQFFGPGTRLTVL.

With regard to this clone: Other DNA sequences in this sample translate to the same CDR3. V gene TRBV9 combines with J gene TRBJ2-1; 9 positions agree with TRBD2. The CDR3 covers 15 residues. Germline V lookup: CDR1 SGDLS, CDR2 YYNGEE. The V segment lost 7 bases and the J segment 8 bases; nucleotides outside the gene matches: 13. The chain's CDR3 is CASGSGSFSFDEQFF. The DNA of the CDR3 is TGTGCCAGCGGTAGCGGGAGTTTTAGTTTTGATGAGCAGTTCTTC.

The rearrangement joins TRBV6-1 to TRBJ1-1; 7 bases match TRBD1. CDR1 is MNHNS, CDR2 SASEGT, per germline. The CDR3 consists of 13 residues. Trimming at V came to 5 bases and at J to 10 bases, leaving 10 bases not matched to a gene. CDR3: CASSKSQGELAFF. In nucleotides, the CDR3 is TGTGCCAGCAGTAAATCCCAGGGGGAGTTAGCTTTCTTT.

The CDR3 bases are TGTGCCAGTATACTACAGGGAGCCAACACTGAAGCTTTCTTT. Its protein product is CASILQGANTEAFF. The chain is built from TRBV19 and TRBJ1-1; maybe TRBD1 (6 bases). This CDR3 comprises 14 residues. Germline V CDR1 and CDR2: LNHDA, SQIVND (reference sequence). Between the trimmed V and J ends, which lost 7 bases and 2 bases, there was a span of 14 bases. The full variable domain, its missing parts supplied by reference TRBV19 and TRBJ1-1, is DGGITQSPKYLFRKEGQNVTLSCEQNLNHDAMYWYRQDPGQGLRLIYYSQIVNDFQKGDIAEGYSVSREKKESFPLTVTSAQKNPTAFYLCASILQGANTEAFFGQGTRLTVV.

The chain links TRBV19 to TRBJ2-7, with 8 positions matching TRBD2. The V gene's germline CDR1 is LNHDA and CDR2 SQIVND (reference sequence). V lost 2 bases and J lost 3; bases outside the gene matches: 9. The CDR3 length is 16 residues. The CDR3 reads CASSIRGSGSIYEQYF. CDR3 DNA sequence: TGTGCCAGTAGTATAAGGGGAAGCGGGAGCATCTACGAGCAGTACTTC.

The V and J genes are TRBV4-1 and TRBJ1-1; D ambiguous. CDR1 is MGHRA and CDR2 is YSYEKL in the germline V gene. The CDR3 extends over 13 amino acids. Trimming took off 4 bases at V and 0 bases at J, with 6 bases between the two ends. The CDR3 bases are TGCGCCAGCAGCCCCGACTTGAACACTGAAGCTTTCTTT. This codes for CASSPDLNTEAFF.

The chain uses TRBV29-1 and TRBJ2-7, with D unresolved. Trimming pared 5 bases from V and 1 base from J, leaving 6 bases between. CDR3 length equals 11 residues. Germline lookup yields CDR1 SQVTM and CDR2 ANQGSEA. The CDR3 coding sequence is TGCAGCGTTCGTAATTCCTACGAGCAGTACTTC. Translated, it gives CSVRNSYEQYF.

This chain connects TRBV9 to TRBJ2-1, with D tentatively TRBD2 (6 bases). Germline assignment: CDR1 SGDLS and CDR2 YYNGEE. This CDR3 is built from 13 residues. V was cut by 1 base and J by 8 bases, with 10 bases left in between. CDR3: CASSVLGGDEQFF. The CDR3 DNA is TGTGCCAGCAGCGTATTAGGCGGGGATGAGCAGTTCTTC.

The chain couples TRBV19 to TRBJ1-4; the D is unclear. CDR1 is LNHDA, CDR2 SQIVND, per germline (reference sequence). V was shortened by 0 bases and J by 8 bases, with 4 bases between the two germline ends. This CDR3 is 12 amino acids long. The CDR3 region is CASSIEREKLFF. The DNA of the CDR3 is TGTGCCAGTAGTATAGAGCGAGAAAAACTGTTTTTT.

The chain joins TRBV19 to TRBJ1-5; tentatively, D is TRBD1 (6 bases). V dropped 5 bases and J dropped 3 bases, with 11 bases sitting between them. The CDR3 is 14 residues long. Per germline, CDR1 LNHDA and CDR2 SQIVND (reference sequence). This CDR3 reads CASSPGGPNQPQHF. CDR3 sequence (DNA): TGTGCCAGTAGTCCGGGGGGCCCCAATCAGCCCCAGCATTTT.

The DNA of the CDR3 is TGTGCCAGCAGTGCCGGGACACTAGGGCCCTACGAGCAGTACTTC. Protein: CASSAGTLGPYEQYF. The V and J genes are TRBV25-1 and TRBJ2-7, with a possible D match to TRBD1 (6 bases). The CDR3 extends over 15 amino acids. Trimming took 4 bases from V and 2 from J, leaving 15 bases between them. Germline CDR1 reads MGHDK; CDR2 reads SYGVNS.

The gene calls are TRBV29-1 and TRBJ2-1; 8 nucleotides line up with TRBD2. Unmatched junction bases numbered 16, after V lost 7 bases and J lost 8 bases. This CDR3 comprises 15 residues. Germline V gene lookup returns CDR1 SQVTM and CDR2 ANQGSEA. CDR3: CSAPFITGGPHEQFF. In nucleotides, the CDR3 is TGCAGCGCTCCATTTATTACGGGAGGGCCCCATGAGCAGTTCTTC.